These T cell receptor beta chains were read from a single sample in a study of PD-1 blockade in classical Hodgkin lymphoma. The method was immunoSEQ multiplex PCR; TCRdb's version includes in-frame clones alone and lacks a portion of them. The sample holds fewer than 100,000 clones, more than 85% seen once. Here the sequenced sample was peripheral blood mononuclear cells (PBMCs), taken before the fourth cycle of nivolumab. These receptors were taken from a human donor with classical Hodgkin lymphoma. The CDR3 runs from the conserved cysteine through the conserved F or W. The D gene is left open where the match is weak. Rows may omit the clone size; those that give it use once, few, many or a size class.

D	size	V	J	CDR3	DNA
-	-	TRBV19	TRBJ1-5	CASSIIYEYWQPQHF	TGTGCCAGTAGCATTATTTATGAGTACTGGCAGCCCCAGCATTTT
TRBD1	-	TRBV5-4	TRBJ1-2	CASSLEGAVYYGYTF	TGTGCCAGCAGCTTGGAGGGGGCAGTTTACTATGGCTACACCTTC
-	-	TRBV19	TRBJ1-1	CAALWGTEAFF	TGTGCCGCCCTCTGGGGAACTGAAGCTTTCTTT
-	-	TRBV28	TRBJ1-1	CASRPVNTEAFF	TGTGCCAGCAGGCCGGTGAACACTGAAGCTTTCTTT
-	-	TRBV27	TRBJ1-5	CASSFGTPNQPQHF	TGTGCCAGCAGTTTCGGGACACCTAATCAGCCCCAGCATTTT
-	-	TRBV11-3	TRBJ2-7	CASSLGQAGAKYF	TGTGCCAGCAGCTTAGGACAGGCAGGTGCGAAGTACTTC
TRBD1	once	TRBV6-6	TRBJ2-2	CASSPGQGHTGELFF	TGTGCCAGCAGCCCGGGACAGGGTCACACCGGGGAGCTGTTTTTT
TRBD1	-	TRBV6-5	TRBJ2-1	CASSFAGTGTKNEQFF	TGTGCCAGCAGTTTCGCCGGGACAGGGACTAAAAATGAGCAGTTCTTC
-	-	TRBV2	TRBJ1-2	CASSQVLGYTF	TGTGCCAGCAGCCAGGTCTTAGGCTACACCTTC
-	-	TRBV6-5	TRBJ1-1	CASNLDSRNTEAFF	TGTGCCAGCAATCTGGACAGCAGGAACACTGAAGCTTTCTTT
-	-	TRBV21-1	TRBJ2-1	CASSPRMRDKNEQFF	TGTGCCAGCAGCCCACGAATGAGGGACAAAAATGAGCAGTTCTTC
-	-	TRBV4-2	TRBJ2-7	CASSQERGTYEQYF	TGTGCCAGCAGCCAAGAGCGGGGCACCTACGAGCAGTACTTC
-	-	TRBV7-9	TRBJ2-5	CASSRNGEQETQYF	TGTGCCAGCAGCCGGAACGGGGAGCAAGAGACCCAGTACTTC
-	-	TRBV6-1	TRBJ2-1	CASRANYPYNEQFF	TGTGCCAGCAGGGCCAACTACCCATACAATGAGCAGTTCTTC
-	-	TRBV5-3	TRBJ2-6	CARSFWWVASGANVLTF	TGTGCCAGAAGCTTTTGGTGGGTGGCGTCTGGGGCCAACGTCCTGACTTTC
TRBD2	-	TRBV30	TRBJ2-2	CAWSVRRLAGITGELFF	TGTGCCTGGAGTGTACGTCGTCTAGCGGGAATCACCGGGGAGCTGTTTTTT
-	-	TRBV9	TRBJ1-3	CASSVVGARGNTIYF	TGTGCCAGCAGCGTAGTGGGGGCGAGAGGAAACACCATATATTTT
-	-	TRBV18	TRBJ2-7	CASSPPKGEEGSSSYEQYF	TGTGCCAGCTCACCACCGAAGGGGGAAGAGGGGTCCTCCTCCTACGAGCAGTACTTC
-	-	TRBV5-1	TRBJ1-1	CASSSAPTGNTEAFF	TGCGCCAGCAGCTCCGCCCCTACAGGGAACACTGAAGCTTTCTTT
-	-	TRBV6-5	TRBJ2-5	CASRAQETQYF	TGTGCCAGCAGAGCCCAAGAGACCCAGTACTTC
-	-	TRBV11-2	TRBJ1-2	CASSLNGKEGYTF	TGTGCCAGCAGCTTAAACGGGAAGGAGGGCTACACCTTC
-	-	TRBV6-5	TRBJ2-7	CASSNRLREPQQYF	TGTGCCAGCAGCAACCGTCTACGGGAGCCTCAGCAGTACTTC
-	-	TRBV5-1	TRBJ2-7	CASSPVAGSSYEQYF	TGCGCCAGCAGCCCGGTGGCAGGGTCCTCCTACGAGCAGTACTTC
TRBD2	-	TRBV19	TRBJ2-1	CASSIAGGPIEQFF	TGTGCCAGTAGTATAGCGGGAGGGCCGATTGAGCAGTTCTTC
TRBD1	-	TRBV27	TRBJ1-5	CASSLEGTGTQPQHF	TGTGCCAGCAGTTTAGAAGGGACAGGGACTCAGCCCCAGCATTTT
TRBD1	few	TRBV5-1	TRBJ2-7	CASSFGDGVTGRREQYF	TGCGCCAGCAGCTTTGGCGACGGGGTGACAGGGCGGCGCGAGCAGTACTTC
-	-	TRBV7-3	TRBJ2-3	CASSQWGAVQSF	TGTGCCAGCAGCCAATGGGGAGCGGTACAGTCTTTT
-	-	TRBV30	TRBJ2-7	CAWGSGLGSYEQYF	TGTGCCTGGGGAAGTGGTCTCGGTTCCTACGAGCAGTACTTC
-	-	TRBV5-5	TRBJ2-7	CASSLTQAYEQYF	TGTGCCAGCAGCTTGACACAGGCCTACGAGCAGTACTTC
TRBD2	-	TRBV18	TRBJ2-7	CASSWRAGGTYEQYF	TGTGCCAGCTCATGGCGAGCGGGAGGGACCTACGAGCAGTACTTC
-	-	TRBV7-9	TRBJ2-1	CASSLGTYNEQFF	TGTGCCAGCAGCTTAGGGACGTACAATGAGCAGTTCTTC
-	-	TRBV30	TRBJ2-7	CAWSAIAGYEQYF	TGTGCCTGGAGTGCTATTGCAGGGTACGAGCAGTACTTC
-	-	TRBV28	TRBJ2-2	CASSLPPGAGKVTGELFF	TGTGCCAGCAGTTTACCTCCCGGGGCAGGGAAGGTGACCGGGGAGCTGTTTTTT
-	-	TRBV29-1	TRBJ2-1	CSVPEEGDALGNEQFF	TGCAGCGTCCCCGAAGAGGGGGACGCTCTAGGGAATGAGCAGTTCTTC
-	-	TRBV20-1	TRBJ2-2	CSARSTGELFF	TGCAGTGCTAGATCCACCGGGGAGCTGTTTTTT
-	-	TRBV28	TRBJ1-5	CASSLSGTQPQHF	TGTGCCAGCAGTTTATCAGGGACCCAGCCCCAGCATTTT
-	-	TRBV19	TRBJ1-5	CASSTSGGNQPQHF	TGTGCCAGTAGTACCTCGGGAGGCAATCAGCCCCAGCATTTT
-	-	TRBV19	TRBJ2-7	CASSMQGGRLYEQYF	TGTGCCAGTAGTATGCAGGGCGGAAGGCTCTACGAGCAGTACTTC
TRBD2	-	TRBV15	TRBJ2-3	CATTRGRTDTQYF	TGTGCCACCACGCGCGGGAGGACAGATACGCAGTATTTT
-	-	TRBV5-5	TRBJ2-2	CASSLELANTGELFF	TGTGCCAGCAGCTTGGAACTAGCGAACACCGGGGAGCTGTTTTTT
TRBD1	-	TRBV27	TRBJ1-5	CASSRERTGGFNQPQHF	TGTGCCAGCAGTAGAGAACGAACAGGGGGCTTCAATCAGCCCCAGCATTTT
-	-	TRBV7-9	TRBJ1-2	CASSPLSGSYDAF	TGTGCCAGCAGCCCGCTGTCCGGTTCGTATGACGCCTTC
-	-	TRBV12-5	TRBJ2-1	CASGLVRKAFNEQFF	TGTGCTAGTGGTTTGGTACGAAAGGCCTTCAATGAGCAGTTCTTC
-	-	TRBV5-6	TRBJ1-1	CASSLPGMARAFF	TGTGCCAGCAGCTTGCCAGGGATGGCAAGAGCTTTCTTT
-	-	TRBV30	TRBJ2-2	CAWRPVQGRSGNTGELFF	TGTGCCTGGAGACCCGTACAGGGAAGGTCTGGGAACACCGGGGAGCTGTTTTTT
-	-	TRBV9	TRBJ1-1	CASSPNTEAFF	TGTGCCAGCAGTCCCAACACTGAAGCTTTCTTT
-	-	TRBV4-1	TRBJ2-1	CASSQEANRYNEQFF	TGCGCCAGCAGCCAAGAGGCTAACCGCTACAATGAGCAGTTCTTC
-	-	TRBV5-1	TRBJ2-7	CASSTSQEQYF	TGCGCCAGCAGCACGAGCCAAGAGCAGTACTTC
-	-	TRBV5-8	TRBJ1-5	CASSYLRGAGSNQPQHF	TGTGCCAGCAGTTACCTTCGGGGGGCTGGTAGCAATCAGCCCCAGCATTTT
TRBD1	-	TRBV6-1	TRBJ2-5	CAIGWQGAVETQYF	TGTGCCATAGGGTGGCAGGGGGCGGTTGAGACCCAGTACTTC
-	once	TRBV6-6	TRBJ1-1	CASSLDTNTEAFF	TGTGCCAGCAGTCTGGACACGAACACTGAAGCTTTCTTT